Following are 18 T cell receptor beta chains from one sample sequenced in a study of blood T cell repertoires in COVID-19. Assay used: immunoSEQ multiplex PCR; TCRdb lists only in-frame clones, some missing. This table has more than 250,000 clones, approximately 82% appearing once. The sample comprised peripheral blood. These receptors were collected from a woman between 45 and 65 years old with acute or convalescent COVID-19.

The J gene is TRBJ1-2, the V gene TRBV28, with 11 bases lining up with TRBD1. The CDR3 extends over 16 amino acids. V shed 4 bases, J shed 8 bases, and the junction held 12 bases outside the gene matches. Germline assignment: CDR1 MDHEN and CDR2 SYDVKM. The CDR3 DNA is TGTGCCAGCAGTTACGGACAGGGGGCAGGGTTGAGAGGCTACACCTTC. Its translation: CASSYGQGAGLRGYTF.

This clone was seen a handful of times. The chain joins TRBV14 to TRBJ2-5; 9 bases agree with TRBD1. The CDR3 runs to 17 residues. Germline CDR1 reads SGHDN; CDR2 reads FVKESK. V lost 5 bases to trimming and J lost 4 bases; unmatched junction nucleotides: 14. CDR3 in amino acids: CASSSHQVTGGRETQYF. CDR3 coding DNA: TGTGCCAGCAGCTCTCATCAAGTTACAGGGGGCCGAGAGACCCAGTACTTC.

The J gene is TRBJ2-5, the V gene TRBV14; 15 nucleotides match TRBD2. The germline V gene has CDR1 SGHDN and CDR2 FVKESK. The junction had 6 bases not matched to a gene; V was cut back by 5 bases and J by 2 bases. This CDR3 is built from 17 residues. CDR3 coding DNA: TGTGCCAGCAGCACCTGGACTAGCGGGAGGGATCAAGAGACCCAGTACTTC. Encoded protein: CASSTWTSGRDQETQYF.

The chain carries TRBV7-6 and TRBJ2-1; 12 bases line up with TRBD2. The germline gives CDR1 SGHVS, CDR2 FNYEAQ. The V and J ends lost 1 base and 5 bases, in that order; junction bases with no gene match: 3. The CDR3 length is 16 residues. The CDR3 loop is CASSLVTSGGHNEQFF. The DNA of the CDR3 is TGTGCCAGCAGCTTAGTGACTAGCGGGGGCCACAATGAGCAGTTCTTC.

This chain uses TRBV12-3 or TRBV12-4 with TRBJ1-2; the D gene is possibly TRBD1 (6 bases). The V end lost 10 bases, the J end lost 6 bases, and 15 bases lay between the germline ends. There are 12 residues in the CDR3. The CDR3 region is CATGDIPNGYTF. The DNA for the CDR3 is TGTGCCACCGGGGACATTCCCAATGGCTACACCTTC.

The chain combines TRBV9 with TRBJ2-3; D is perhaps TRBD2 (6 bases). The CDR3 runs to 15 residues. Germline assignment: CDR1 SGDLS and CDR2 YYNGEE. Trimming shortened V by 8 bases and J by 3 bases, and 19 bases separated the two germline ends. CDR3 DNA sequence: TGTGCCAGTTCCTTCGACGGGAGCGAAACAGATACGCAGTATTTT. This gives the protein CASSFDGSETDTQYF.

The genes are TRBV19 and TRBJ2-5; weak D call: TRBD2 (6 bases). This CDR3 region has 14 residues. Germline values: CDR1 LNHDA, CDR2 SQIVND (reference sequence). Trimming took off 3 bases at V and 1 base at J, with 9 bases between the two ends. Here the CDR3 reads CASSMGRGQETQYF. The CDR3, as DNA: TGTGCCAGTAGTATGGGGCGGGGCCAAGAGACCCAGTACTTC. The variable domain in full, with the rest retrieved from reference TRBV19 and TRBJ2-5, is DGGITQSPKYLFRKEGQNVTLSCEQNLNHDAMYWYRQDPGQGLRLIYYSQIVNDFQKGDIAEGYSVSREKKESFPLTVTSAQKNPTAFYLCASSMGRGQETQYFGPGTRLLVL.

The CDR3 region is CAWSGGAYAYGYTF. CDR3 bases: TGTGCCTGGAGTGGAGGAGCCTACGCCTATGGCTACACCTTC. The rearrangement links TRBV30 to TRBJ1-2; no firm D call. The CDR3 has 14 amino acids. The V and J ends lost 1 base and 4 bases respectively, with 13 bases between them. CDR1 GTSNPN and CDR2 SVGIG come from the germline V gene (reference sequence). Combining the CDR3 with reference TRBV30 and TRBJ1-2 gives the whole variable domain SQTIHQWPATLVQPVGSPLSLECTVEGTSNPNLYWYRQAAGRGLQLLFYSVGIGQISSEVPQNLSASRPQDRQFILSSKKLLLSDSGFYLCAWSGGAYAYGYTFGSGTRLTVV.

The gene calls are TRBV7-9 and TRBJ2-5, with 11 bases matching TRBD2. Germline CDR1 is SEHNR and CDR2 is FQNEAQ (reference sequence). V trimming: 4 bases; J trimming: 5 bases; junction bases outside the gene matches: 6. This CDR3 has 15 amino acids. This CDR3 is CASSSLTSGIETQYF. CDR3 DNA sequence: TGTGCCAGCAGCTCCCTGACTAGCGGGATCGAGACCCAGTACTTC.

The J gene is TRBJ1-4, the V gene TRBV5-1; D perhaps matches TRBD1 (6 bases). The CDR3 has 16 residues. Germline values: CDR1 SGHRS, CDR2 YFSETQ. V was clipped by 6 bases and J by 8 bases, with 23 bases between them. The CDR3 DNA follows: TGCGCCAGCACTACAGGGTCGGGGATAAATGGGGAAAAACTGTTTTTT. It yields the protein CASTTGSGINGEKLFF.

The chain joins TRBV21-1 to TRBJ2-1; TRBD1, the table's D call, was not compared with the DNA. TRBV21-1 is tagged as a pseudogene. CDR3 length: 18 amino acids. The CDR3 bases are TGTGCCAGCAACTCACAGGTTACTGAGTTAGAGACCTACAATGAGCAGTTCTTC. Translating gives CASNSQVTELETYNEQFF.

The CDR3: CASSIGLRQETQYF. The CDR3 DNA reads as TGTGCCAGCAGCATAGGACTTCGCCAAGAGACCCAGTACTTC. V gene TRBV5-4 combines with J gene TRBJ2-5, with D perhaps TRBD2 (5 bases). The CDR3 sequence is 14 residues long. CDR1 and CDR2 (germline): SGHNT, YYREEE (reference sequence). The V gene lost 4 bases and the J gene lost 1 base, with 11 bases spanning the gap. The whole variable domain, remainder taken from reference TRBV5-4 and TRBJ2-5, is ETGVTQSPTHLIKTRGQQVTLRCSSQSGHNTVSWYQQALGQGPQFIFQYYREEENGRGNFPPRFSGLQFPNYSSELNVNALELDDSALYLCASSIGLRQETQYFGPGTRLLVL.

V usage is TRBV19 and J usage is TRBJ2-4; 7 bases fit TRBD1. Looked up from germline, CDR1 is LNHDA and CDR2 is SQIVND (reference sequence). Trimming removed 5 bases from V and 5 bases from J; junction bases left unmatched: 6. The CDR3 length is 14 residues. The CDR3 loop is CASSSRQGQNIQYF. In DNA, the CDR3 is TGTGCCAGTAGTTCTCGACAGGGCCAAAACATTCAGTACTTC.

The chain carries TRBV7-9 and TRBJ1-1; D not certain. Germline V CDR1 and CDR2: SEHNR, FQNEAQ (reference sequence). There are 14 residues in the CDR3. V was trimmed by 1 base and J by 5 bases, leaving 11 bases between them. The CDR3 DNA reads as TGTGCCAGCAGCTTAGGTTTATCGGGGACTGAAGCTTTCTTT. Protein product: CASSLGLSGTEAFF.

The chain carries TRBV12-3 or TRBV12-4 and TRBJ1-5; TRBD1 matches 8 bases. The CDR3 covers 13 residues. Trimming at V came to 5 bases and at J to 7 bases, leaving 4 bases not matched to a gene. Here the CDR3 DNA reads TGTGCCAGCAGTCCGGGACAGGTACAGCCCCAGCATTTT. Its protein is CASSPGQVQPQHF.

This chain connects TRBV2 to TRBJ1-2; D is uncertain. The length of the CDR3 is 14 residues. Trimming took off 2 bases at V and 7 bases at J, with 14 bases between the two ends. Germline CDR1 reads SNHLY; CDR2 reads FYNNEI. The CDR3 nucleotides read TGTGCCAGCAGTGAAACGAGGGAGGAGAGTGGCTACACCTTC. Its protein is CASSETREESGYTF.

The chain combines TRBV9 with TRBJ2-1; D possibly corresponds to TRBD2 (5 bases). Trimming removed 4 bases from V and 3 bases from J, with 17 bases in between. The CDR3 runs to 16 residues. The germline V gene encodes CDR1 SGDLS and CDR2 YYNGEE. The CDR3 sequence is CASSPGVPTGYNEQFF. The CDR3 DNA sequence: TGTGCCAGCAGCCCCGGGGTGCCAACGGGCTACAATGAGCAGTTCTTC.

This chain uses TRBV7-3 with TRBJ2-7; D might be TRBD2 (9 bases). Trimming cost V 5 bases and J 2 bases, with 16 bases left between them. Germline values: CDR1 SGHTA, CDR2 FQGTGA. The CDR3 length is 15 residues. CDR3 DNA sequence: TGTGCCAGCAGCCAGGGGGCGGGAGGGCCCTACGAGCAGTACTTC. The encoded protein is CASSQGAGGPYEQYF.